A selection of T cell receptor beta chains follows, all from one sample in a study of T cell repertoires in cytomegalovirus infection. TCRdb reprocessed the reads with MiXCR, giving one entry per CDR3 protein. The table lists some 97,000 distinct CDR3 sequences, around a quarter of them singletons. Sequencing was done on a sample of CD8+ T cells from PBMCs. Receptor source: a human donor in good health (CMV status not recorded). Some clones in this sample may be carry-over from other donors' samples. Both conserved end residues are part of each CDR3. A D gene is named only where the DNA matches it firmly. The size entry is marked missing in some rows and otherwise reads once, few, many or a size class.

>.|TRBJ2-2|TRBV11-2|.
TGTGCCAGCAGCTTAGTTTGGGCCGGGGAGCTGTTTTTT
CASSLVWAGELFF
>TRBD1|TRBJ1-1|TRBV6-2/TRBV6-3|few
TGTGCCAGCAGTCCCCGGGACAGAACCTTCGGCACTGAAGCTTTCTTT
CASSPRDRTFGTEAFF
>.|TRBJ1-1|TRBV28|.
TGTGCCAGCAGTCTAAGGGCTACAGGGAACACTGAAGCTTTCTTT
CASSLRATGNTEAFF
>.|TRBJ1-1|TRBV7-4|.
TGTGCCAGCAGCTTAGTGCCTGAAGCTTTCTTT
CASSLVPEAFF
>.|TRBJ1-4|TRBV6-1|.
TGTGCCAGCAGTTCTTACGGACGGAAAACTAATGAAAAACTGTTTTTT
CASSSYGRKTNEKLFF
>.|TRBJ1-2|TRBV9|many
TGTGCCAGCAGCGAGAGGGCAGGGCGGGTGGGAGGCTACACCTTC
CASSERAGRVGGYTF
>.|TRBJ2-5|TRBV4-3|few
TGCGCCAGCAGCCAGTTTCGAGACGGACAAGAGACCCAGTACTTC
CASSQFRDGQETQYF
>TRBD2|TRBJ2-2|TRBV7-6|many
TGTGCCAGCAGCCCGACACTAGCGGGAGTTAACACCGGGGAGCTGTTTTTT
CASSPTLAGVNTGELFF
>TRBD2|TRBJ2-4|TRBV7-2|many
TGTGCCAGCAGCCAGACGGGACTAGCGCCTGCTTTAGCCAAAAACATTCAGTACTTC
CASSQTGLAPALAKNIQYF
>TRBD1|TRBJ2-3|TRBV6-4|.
TGTGCCAGGAGAAGATCGGACAGGGAGACAGATACGCAGTATTTT
CARRRSDRETDTQYF
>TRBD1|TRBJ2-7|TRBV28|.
TGTGCCAGCAGTTTACCCGGGACAGGGGAGCCCTACGAGCAGTACTTC
CASSLPGTGEPYEQYF
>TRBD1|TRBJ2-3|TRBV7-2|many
TGTGCCAGCAGCAACCGGGACAGGCAGTATTTT
CASSNRDRQYF
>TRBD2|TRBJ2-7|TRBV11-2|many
TGTGCCAGCAGCTTCGGGGACTACTACGAGCAGTACTTC
CASSFGDYYEQYF
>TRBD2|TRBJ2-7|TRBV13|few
TGTGCCAGCAGCTTACGCGCGAGGCGGGGGGCCTACGAGCAGTACTTC
CASSLRARRGAYEQYF
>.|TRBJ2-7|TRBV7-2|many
TGTGCCAGCAGCTCTCTGCGGGAGCAGTACTTC
CASSSLREQYF
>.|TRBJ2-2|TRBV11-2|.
TGTGCCAGCAGCTCGACAATGGACACCGGGGAGCTGTTTTTT
CASSSTMDTGELFF
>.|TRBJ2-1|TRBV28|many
TGTGCCAGCAGTTTATTAGGGGCCAGCTCCTACAATGAGCAGTTCTTC
CASSLLGASSYNEQFF
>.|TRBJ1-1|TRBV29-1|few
TGCAGCGTTGACTCTGGCCTGAACACTGAAGCTTTCTTT
CSVDSGLNTEAFF
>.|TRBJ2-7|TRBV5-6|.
TGTGCCAGCAGCACACCCACCCACGAGCAGTACTTC
CASSTPTHEQYF
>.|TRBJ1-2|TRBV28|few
TGTGCCAGCACTACCCCCGGGACACGGTATGGCTACACCTTC
CASTTPGTRYGYTF
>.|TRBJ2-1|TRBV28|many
TGTGCCAGCAGTTCCTCGGGGGCGAATGAGCAGTTCTTC
CASSSSGANEQFF
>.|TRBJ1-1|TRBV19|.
TGTGCCAGTAGCCCCGGGACACCGAACACTGAAGCTTTCTTT
CASSPGTPNTEAFF
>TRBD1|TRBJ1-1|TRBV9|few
TGTGCCAGCAGCAACAATCCCCGGGGCGCCCGGGACAGGGCGGATACTGAAGCTTTCTTT
CASSNNPRGARDRADTEAFF
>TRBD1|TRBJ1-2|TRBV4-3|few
TGCGCCAGCAGCCAAGACCGGGACAGCTATGGCTACACCTTC
CASSQDRDSYGYTF
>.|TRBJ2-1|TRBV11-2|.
TGTGCCAGCACCCAAAGAACCGGGACTCTTAATGAGCAGTTCTTC
CASTQRTGTLNEQFF
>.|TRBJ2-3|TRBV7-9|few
TGTGCCAGCAGCCAGGGACGAGGAGATACGCAGTATTTT
CASSQGRGDTQYF
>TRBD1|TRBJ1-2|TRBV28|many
TGTGCCAGCAGTTTCACAGGGGGAGACTATGGCTACACCTTC
CASSFTGGDYGYTF
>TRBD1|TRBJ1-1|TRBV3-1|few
TGTGCCAGCCAGGGGGGGACTGAAGCTTTCTTT
CASQGGTEAFF
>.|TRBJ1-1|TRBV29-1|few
TGCAGCGTTGGACAAGTGGGGATGAACACTGAAGCTTTCTTT
CSVGQVGMNTEAFF
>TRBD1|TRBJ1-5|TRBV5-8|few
TGTGCCAGCAGCTTGAGCCAGGGGGCAGGCAATCAGCCCCAGCATTTT
CASSLSQGAGNQPQHF
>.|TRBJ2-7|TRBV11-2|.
TGTGCCAGCAGCTTAAACCTTTCCTACGAGCAGTACTTC
CASSLNLSYEQYF
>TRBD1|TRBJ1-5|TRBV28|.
TGTGCCAGCAGTTTACAGGGGGGGAGCAATCAGCCCCAGCATTTT
CASSLQGGSNQPQHF
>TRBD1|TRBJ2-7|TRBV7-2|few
TGTGCCAGCAGCTCGGGCGGACAGGGGGTCGGCGAGCAGTACTTC
CASSSGGQGVGEQYF
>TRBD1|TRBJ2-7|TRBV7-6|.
TGTGCCAGCAGCGGCGGGACAGGGTCCTCCTACGAGCAGTACTTC
CASSGGTGSSYEQYF
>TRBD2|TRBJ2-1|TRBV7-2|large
TGTGCCAGCAGCTCCCCTTTGGGAGCGGGAGTTAGTAATGAGCAGTTCTTC
CASSSPLGAGVSNEQFF
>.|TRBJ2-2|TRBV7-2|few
TGTGCCAGCAGCACTAACCTACAGGCCGGGGAGCTGTTTTTT
CASSTNLQAGELFF
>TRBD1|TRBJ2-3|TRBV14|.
TGTGCCAGCAGCCGACGGACAGGTTCCCCCTTTACCTTATCTAGCACAGATACGCAGTATTTT
CASSRRTGSPFTLSSTDTQYF
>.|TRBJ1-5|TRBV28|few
TGTGCCAGCAGCCCGGGGGTAGGGGATCAGCCCCAGCATTTT
CASSPGVGDQPQHF
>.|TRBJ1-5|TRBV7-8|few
TGTGCCAGCAGCTTAGTAGGGACGGCTGACAATCAGCCCCAGCATTTT
CASSLVGTADNQPQHF
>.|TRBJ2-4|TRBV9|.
TGTGCCAGCAGCGTAGGGTGGCGAGGAGACATTCAGTACTTC
CASSVGWRGDIQYF
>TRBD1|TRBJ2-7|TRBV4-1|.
TGCGCCAGCAGCCAAGAGGGGACAGGAGGGGGCTACGAGCAGTACTTC
CASSQEGTGGGYEQYF
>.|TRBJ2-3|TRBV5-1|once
TGTGCCAGCAGCTTGAGGGGAGTAGCAGATACGCAGTATTTT
CASSLRGVADTQYF
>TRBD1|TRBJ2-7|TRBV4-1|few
TGCGCCAGCAGCCTATCCGGGACAGGGGTTAGCGAGCAGTACTTC
CASSLSGTGVSEQYF
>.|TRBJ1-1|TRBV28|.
TGTGCCAGCAGTTACCCCCGGACCAACGTTCATGAAGCTTTCTTT
CASSYPRTNVHEAFF
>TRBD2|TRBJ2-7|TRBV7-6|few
TGTGCCAGCAGCCCCCAAGTTGTGGGGACTAGCGGGAGGTGGGTAGGCTACGAGCAGTACTTC
CASSPQVVGTSGRWVGYEQYF
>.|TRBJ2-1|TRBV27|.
TGTGCCAGCACCCCCGTGGGGCCTACCTACAATGAGCAGTTCTTC
CASTPVGPTYNEQFF
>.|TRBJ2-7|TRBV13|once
TGTGCCAACAGCTTAGGCCACAGTACCTACGAGCAGTACTTC
CANSLGHSTYEQYF
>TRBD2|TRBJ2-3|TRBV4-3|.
TGCGCCAGCAGCCAAGATCGTGGTGCGGGGGGAGATACGCAGTATTTT
CASSQDRGAGGDTQYF